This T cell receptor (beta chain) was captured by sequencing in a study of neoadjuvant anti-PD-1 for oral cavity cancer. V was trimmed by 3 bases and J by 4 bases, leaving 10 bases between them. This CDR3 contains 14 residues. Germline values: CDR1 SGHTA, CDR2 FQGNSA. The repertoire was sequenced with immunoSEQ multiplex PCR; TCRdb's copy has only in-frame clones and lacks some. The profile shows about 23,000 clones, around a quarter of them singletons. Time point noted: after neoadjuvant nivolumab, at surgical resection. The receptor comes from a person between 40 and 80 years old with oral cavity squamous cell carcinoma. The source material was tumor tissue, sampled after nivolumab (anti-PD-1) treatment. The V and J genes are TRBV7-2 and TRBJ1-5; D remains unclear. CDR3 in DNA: TGTGCCAGCAGCTTGACGCCGCGGAATCAGCCCCAGCATTTT. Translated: CASSLTPRNQPQHF.